These T cell receptor beta chains were read from a single sample in a study of blood T cells in healthy people across ages. TCRdb passed the 5' RACE reads through MiXCR, listing each CDR3 protein once. The sample lists more than 600,000 distinct CDR3 sequences, more than 20% occurring once. These same records also appear under a second study, on T cells of mothers and their children.

Sequencing used blood. The receptors were gathered from a boy aged 5-17 years in good health. The CDR3 runs from the conserved cysteine through the conserved F or W. The D gene is left open where the match is weak. For some rows the clone size is stated as once, few or many, or as a class when expanded; others skip it.

D gene	clone size	CDR3 length	V gene	J gene	CDR3 DNA	CDR3 protein
TRBD2	few	17	TRBV11-2	TRBJ2-4	TGTGCCAGCAGCCGCAGAGCGGGGGAACTAGCCAAAAACATTCAGTACTTC	CASSRRAGELAKNIQYF
.	many	13	TRBV12-3/TRBV12-4	TRBJ2-7	TGTGCCAGCAGCGAGGACCGCTCCTACGAGCAGTACTTC	CASSEDRSYEQYF
TRBD1	few	17	TRBV28	TRBJ1-5	TGTGCCAGCAGTTCGTACAGGGGGCTCAATAGCAATCAGCCCCAGCATTTT	CASSSYRGLNSNQPQHF
TRBD2	.	16	TRBV7-2	TRBJ2-1	TGTGCCAGCAGCTTAGCCCTAGCGGGAGTCGGCAATGAGCAGTTCTTC	CASSLALAGVGNEQFF
.	.	13	TRBV7-7	TRBJ2-3	TGTGCTAGCAGCCCTCCGGGCACAGATACGCAGTATTTT	CASSPPGTDTQYF
.	.	18	TRBV20-1	TRBJ2-6	TGCAGTGCTCCTATCCACGGACCCCTGAGCTCTGGGGCCAACGTCCTGACTTTC	CSAPIHGPLSSGANVLTF
.	.	13	TRBV27	TRBJ1-1	TGTGCCAGCAGCACAGAGGGAAACACTGAAGCTTTCTTT	CASSTEGNTEAFF
.	.	12	TRBV29-1	TRBJ1-1	TGCAGCGTTTCCGGCGGGGTAACTGAAGCTTTCTTT	CSVSGGVTEAFF
TRBD1	.	14	TRBV15	TRBJ1-1	TGTGCCACCAATTCGGACAGGCAGAACACTGAAGCTTTCTTT	CATNSDRQNTEAFF
TRBD2	.	14	TRBV7-2	TRBJ2-3	TGTGCCAGCAGCCCAAAGGGCGGGAGGGCCCTGTGGTATTTT	CASSPKGGRALWYF
.	many	14	TRBV7-9	TRBJ2-1	TGTGCCAGCAGCCTCGGGAGCTCCTACAATGAGCAGTTCTTC	CASSLGSSYNEQFF